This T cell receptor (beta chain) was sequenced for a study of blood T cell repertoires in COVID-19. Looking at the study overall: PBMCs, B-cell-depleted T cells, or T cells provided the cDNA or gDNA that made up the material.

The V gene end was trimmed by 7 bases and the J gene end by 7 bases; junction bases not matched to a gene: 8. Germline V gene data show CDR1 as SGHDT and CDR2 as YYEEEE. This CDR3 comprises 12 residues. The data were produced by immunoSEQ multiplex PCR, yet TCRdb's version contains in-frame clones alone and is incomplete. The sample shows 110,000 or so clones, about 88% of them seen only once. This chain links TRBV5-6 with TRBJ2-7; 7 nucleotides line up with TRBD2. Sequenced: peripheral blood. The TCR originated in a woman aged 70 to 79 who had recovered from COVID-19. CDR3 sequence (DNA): TGTGCCAGCGCACTTCCCGGGGGGGAGCAGTACTTC. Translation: CASALPGGEQYF.